This T cell receptor (beta chain) comes out of a study of T cell changes during pregnancy in multiple sclerosis. Repertoires were generated with immunoSEQ multiplex PCR, while TCRdb's copy carries only in-frame clones and drops some. The sample comprises tens of thousands of clones, 80% to 90% of which are singletons, and roughly 5% rests with the top ten. The sequences come from peripheral blood, collected in the first trimester of pregnancy. This TCR derives from a female donor in good health, enrolled as a control in a pregnancy study.

The CDR3 here is CASSWALAAAKNIQYF. The CDR3 region has the DNA TGTGCCAGCAGTTGGGCACTAGCGGCAGCCAAAAACATTCAGTACTTC. The rearrangement links TRBV28 to TRBJ2-4; 8 bases map to TRBD2. The CDR3 length is 16 residues. The germline CDR1 and CDR2 sequences are MDHEN and SYDVKM. Trimming took 4 bases from V and 0 from J; bases not matched to a gene: 5.